This TCR beta chain was profiled in a study of prognosis after radiotherapy for stage I lung cancer (dated by TCRdb to about 2021). As for the study more broadly: Roughly 20 stage I NSCLC patients were enrolled in Nanjing, China, between 2018 and early 2019. Fourteen patients had newly diagnosed primary stage I lung tumors, and several had oligometastatic NSCLC after surgical resection of the primary tumor. All patients were regarded as medically inoperable, because of comorbidities in approximately twelve patients and refusal of surgery in several patients. The cohort was made up of about a dozen men and a handful of women, with a median age of about 74 years and an age range of roughly 50 to 85 years. Eleven to twelve patients had adenocarcinoma and about 7 had squamous cell carcinoma as the tumor histology. Image-guided IMRT or VMAT was used to deliver SBRT in 3 to 5 fractions at a biologically effective dose of at least 100 Gy. In every patient, SBRT was given without any concurrent therapy. Four of the 19 patients developed distant metastases after SBRT, at a median of approximately 7 months; the other 15 showed no significant progression. Peripheral blood TCR beta repertoires were profiled in stage I NSCLC patients before and after stereotactic body radiotherapy, and the repertoires were related to distant failure. A total of approximately 38 blood samples from 19 patients were sequenced, with one sample obtained before and one obtained after SBRT for each patient.

CDR1 and CDR2 are read off the germline V gene as MDHEN and SYDVKM. The cysteine opens and the phenylalanine closes a CDR3 of 17 amino acids. Of the read, only the CDR3 DNA is kept; its 51 bases are in frame from base 1. V loses 4 bases at its end and J loses 6 bases; junction bases beyond the gene matches: 9. This clonotype is regarded as medium-sized (0.01 to 0.1%). No antigen is known for it. Qualities for individual bases were not recorded, and no much larger clone is one base off. Summary of the overall study and its limitations: Post-SBRT Shannon entropy and its change from baseline were lower in patients who developed distant metastases; baseline Shannon entropy was not associated with metastases. After SBRT, the number of unique TCR clones decreased (median roughly 9,500 before versus about 7,000 after; Wilcoxon paired P=0.011). Whether the expanded TCR clones were tumor-specific was not determined. None of the reported P values were adjusted for multiple comparisons. TRBV and TRBJ usage frequencies reportedly differed by metastasis status, in two V genes at baseline and in nine V and two J genes after SBRT. The small cohort and short follow-up limited the study, so independent validation of the findings is needed.

A history of other malignancies or of prior chemotherapy or radiotherapy was absent in all patients, and node-negative disease was shown on CT and PET/CT in all patients. Roughly 6.5 milliliters of peripheral venous blood were drawn into EDTA tubes at each of two time points. Ficoll-Paque Plus density-gradient centrifugation was used to isolate PBMCs. Right after collection, samples were kept at -80 degrees C until analysis. Two rounds of multiplex PCR on genomic DNA were used to amplify the TCR beta CDR3 region. In the first PCR round, primers specific to each TRBV and TRBJ gene were used, and the primer sequences were filed in Chinese patent CN105087789A. Universal primers were used in the second PCR round. The Roche High Pure PCR Template Preparation Kit was used to extract genomic DNA from frozen PBMCs. Libraries were sequenced paired-end with 151 bp reads on an Illumina HiSeq 3000. The published analysis was carried out like this. CutAdapt was used to remove raw reads lacking the multiplex PCR primer sequences. High-quality paired reads were merged into contigs with PEAR. By alignment to reference sequences, MiXCR assigned TRB V, D and J gene segments to each contig. CDR3 sequences were clustered by base quality and sequence similarity to remove sequencing errors. Diversity was measured as Shannon entropy normalized by the natural log of productive TCR sequence number. Clonality was computed as one minus the ratio of Shannon entropy to the natural log of the number of unique clonotypes. Using the Youden index from ROC curves, the researchers picked the repertoire-metric cut-offs for progression-free survival, and all analyses were carried out in R 3.5.3. The public reads were run again by TCRdb, first through fastp at Q25 and then through MiXCR, and only productive beta chains were kept. Under each unique CDR3 protein, matching rows form one entry showing the most common genes and DNA. These V and J calls are TCRdb output, not the study's own analysis. The sample table lists 12,000 or so distinct CDR3 sequences, around a third of them with a count of one. Around 50% of the sample comes from the top ten.

The source was PBMCs, collected before or after stereotactic body radiation therapy (not recorded which). The receptor comes from a donor aged 50 or older with non-small cell lung cancer. Here the chain combines TRBV28 and TRBJ2-2; TRBD2 fits 12 bases in the junction. The nucleotide sequence reads as follows: TGTGCCAGCAGTTCCTCTCGACTAGCGGGAGCCCCCGGGGAGCTGTTTTTT. It translates as CASSSSRLAGAPGELFF.